This record covers a single T cell receptor beta chain. With 60 Vbeta and 13 Jbeta primers, the PCR was carried out. The data were produced by immunoSEQ multiplex PCR, yet TCRdb's version contains in-frame clones alone and is incomplete. The table records fewer than 200,000 clones, 80% of them present only once. CDR3 length equals 15 residues. The ends were cut back, 1 base at V and 2 bases at J, with 10 bases in the middle. Germline CDR1 is WNHNN and CDR2 is SYGVQD (reference sequence). The data are from a study of cytomegalovirus exposure and HLA in healthy donors. This TCR derives from a human donor in good health. J is TRBJ2-3 and V is TRBV10-1; tentative D call: TRBD2 (6 bases). Sequencing was done on a sample of PBMCs. The CDR3 is CASSEFGGTTDTQYF. The DNA for the CDR3 is TGCGCCAGCAGTGAGTTCGGGGGAACCACAGATACGCAGTATTTT.